This T cell receptor (beta chain) was identified in a study of CD8 T cells in ankylosing spondylitis. Study-wide results and caveats: There was a TCR beta motif, made of several highly homologous variants, that appeared characteristic of ankylosing spondylitis blood.

This clonotype was seen repeatedly, ten times or more. The antigen is undetermined. MiXCR was run by TCRdb on the 5' RACE reads, yielding one entry per CDR3 protein. The repertoire holds 100,000 or so distinct CDR3 sequences, with around 8.3% as singletons. Germline CDR1 and CDR2: LNHNV and YYDKDF (reference sequence). Trimming left V 5 bases short and J 8 bases short, with 12 bases between. The CDR3 sequence is 12 residues long. The material sequenced was blood, either unsorted or a sorted T cell fraction (not recorded which). The V and J genes are TRBV15 and TRBJ1-1, with TRBD1 as a possible D gene (5 bases). The sequence derives from a male donor with ankylosing spondylitis. The CDR3 loop reads CATSVRGPEAFF. CDR3 sequence (DNA): TGTGCCACCAGCGTAAGGGGCCCCGAAGCTTTCTTT.